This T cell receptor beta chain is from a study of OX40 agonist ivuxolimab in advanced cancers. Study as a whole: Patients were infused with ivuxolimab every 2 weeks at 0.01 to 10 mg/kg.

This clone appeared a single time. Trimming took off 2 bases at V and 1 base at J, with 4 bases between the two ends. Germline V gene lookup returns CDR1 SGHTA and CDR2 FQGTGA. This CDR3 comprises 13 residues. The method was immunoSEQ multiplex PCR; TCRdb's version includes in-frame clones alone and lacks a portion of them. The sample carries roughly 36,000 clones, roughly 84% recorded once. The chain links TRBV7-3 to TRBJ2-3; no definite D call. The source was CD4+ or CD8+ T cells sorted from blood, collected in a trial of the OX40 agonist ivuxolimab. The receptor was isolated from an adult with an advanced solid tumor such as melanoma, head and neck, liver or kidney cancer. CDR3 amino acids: CASSLFGTDTQYF. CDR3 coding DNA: TGTGCCAGCAGCTTATTCGGCACAGATACGCAGTATTTT.